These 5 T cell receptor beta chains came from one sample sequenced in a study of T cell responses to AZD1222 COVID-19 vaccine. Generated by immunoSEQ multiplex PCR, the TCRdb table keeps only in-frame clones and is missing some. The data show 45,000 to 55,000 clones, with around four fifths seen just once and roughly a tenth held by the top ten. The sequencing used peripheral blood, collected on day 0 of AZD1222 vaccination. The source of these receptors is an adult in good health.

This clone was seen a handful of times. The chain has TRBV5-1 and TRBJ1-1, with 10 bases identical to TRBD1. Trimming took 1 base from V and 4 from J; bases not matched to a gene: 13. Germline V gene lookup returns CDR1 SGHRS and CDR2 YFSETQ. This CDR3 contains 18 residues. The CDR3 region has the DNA TGCGCCAGCAGCTTGATCGGCGGACAGGGGGTTCTGGGCACTGAAGCTTTCTTT. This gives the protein CASSLIGGQGVLGTEAFF.

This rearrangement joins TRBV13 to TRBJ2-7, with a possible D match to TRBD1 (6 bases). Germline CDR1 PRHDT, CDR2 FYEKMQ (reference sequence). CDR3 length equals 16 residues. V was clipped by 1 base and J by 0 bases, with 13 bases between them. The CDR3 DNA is TGTGCCAGCAGCTTAGCAAGGCAGACAGGCTCCTACGAGCAGTACTTC. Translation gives CASSLARQTGSYEQYF.

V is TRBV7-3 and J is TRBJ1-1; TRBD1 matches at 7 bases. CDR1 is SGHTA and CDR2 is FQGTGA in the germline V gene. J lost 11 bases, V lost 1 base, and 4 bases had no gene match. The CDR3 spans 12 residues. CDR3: CASSLRGQEAFF. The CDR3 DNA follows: TGTGCCAGCAGCTTAAGAGGACAGGAGGCTTTCTTT.

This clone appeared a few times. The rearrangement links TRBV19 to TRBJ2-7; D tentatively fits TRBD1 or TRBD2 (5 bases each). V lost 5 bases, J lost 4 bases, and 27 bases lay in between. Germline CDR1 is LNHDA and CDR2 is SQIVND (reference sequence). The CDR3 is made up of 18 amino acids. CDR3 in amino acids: CASSFGKRDSRGIYEQYF. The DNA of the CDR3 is TGTGCCAGTAGTTTCGGAAAACGAGACAGTCGGGGCATTTACGAGCAGTACTTC.

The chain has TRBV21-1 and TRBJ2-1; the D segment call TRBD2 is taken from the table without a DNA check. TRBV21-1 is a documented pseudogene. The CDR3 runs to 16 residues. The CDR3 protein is CASSVAAGLADNEQFF. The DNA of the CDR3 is TGTGCCAGCAGCGTAGCCGCAGGACTAGCGGACAATGAGCAGTTCTTC.